The T cell receptor beta chain described here comes from a study of shared clonotypes between healthy human individuals. Trimming left V 0 bases short and J 0 bases short, with 7 bases between. Germline CDR1 and CDR2: SGHRS and YFSETQ. CDR3 size: 15 residues. The study separated CD4+ cells into CD45RA+ naive and CD45RA-negative memory subsets. The method was immunoSEQ multiplex PCR; TCRdb's version includes in-frame clones alone and lacks a portion of them. The sample carries about 1 million clones, approximately 72% recorded once. Study results and caveats: When naive CD4 clonotypes were compared across a few donors, about 4.8% were shared.

As concerns this clone: Its antigen is not known. At the DNA level, this CDR3 is encoded by other sequences in the same sample as well.

Source material: memory CD4+ T cells sorted from blood. As to subset: CD45RA-negative fraction. The sequence derives from a man aged 18 to 29 in good health. The V and J genes are TRBV5-1 and TRBJ2-4; D is uncertain. The CDR3 bases are TGCGCCAGCAGCTTGGGGGGTCTAGCCAAAAACATTCAGTACTTC. Its protein is CASSLGGLAKNIQYF.